One sample yielded the 25 T cell receptor beta chains listed below, sequenced in a study of T cell responses to AZD1222 COVID-19 vaccine. Generated by immunoSEQ multiplex PCR, the TCRdb table keeps only in-frame clones and is missing some. This repertoire shows fewer than 70,000 clones, roughly 89% found once; its top ten account for 5% to 6.5%. This specimen consisted of peripheral blood, obtained 28 days after the second AZD1222 dose. All receptors derive from an adult who received the AZD1222 COVID-19 vaccine.

The rearrangement links TRBV5-4 to TRBJ1-6; TRBD1 matches 8 bases. After removal of 1 base from V and 10 bases from J, the junction contained 10 bases not matched to a gene. The germline gives CDR1 SGHNT, CDR2 YYREEE (reference sequence). The CDR3 totals 16 residues. The CDR3 DNA reads TGTGCCAGCAGCTTGTACCCGACAGGGGCAAAATCACCCCTCCACTTT. Its protein product is CASSLYPTGAKSPLHF.

The chain couples TRBV29-1 to TRBJ2-2; D is undetermined. Germline CDR1 and CDR2: SQVTM and ANQGSEA. The CDR3 runs to 16 residues. Trimming took 0 bases from V and 0 from J, leaving 11 bases between them. This chain's CDR3 is CSVEDYRAANTGELFF. The CDR3 region has the DNA TGCAGCGTTGAAGATTACCGGGCAGCGAACACCGGGGAGCTGTTTTTT.

The CDR3 region is CATSRAPDPLETEAFF. CDR3 sequence (DNA): TGTGCCACCAGCAGAGCCCCCGACCCCTTGGAGACTGAAGCTTTCTTT. The chain combines TRBV15 with TRBJ1-1; D is undetermined. V shed 1 base and J shed 5 bases, with 17 bases lying between them. CDR1 is LNHNV and CDR2 is YYDKDF in the germline V gene (reference sequence). The length of the CDR3 is 16 residues.

The rearrangement links TRBV6-2 or TRBV6-3 to TRBJ2-7; D gene ambiguous. The V gene lost 6 bases and the J gene lost 2 bases, with 14 bases spanning the gap. In germline, CDR1 is MNHEY, CDR2 SVGEGT. This CDR3 comprises 14 residues. CDR3 protein: CASSRSRMAYEQYF. The CDR3 DNA reads TGTGCCAGCAGCCGGTCAAGAATGGCCTACGAGCAGTACTTC.

This clone was observed a few times. The chain couples TRBV19 to TRBJ1-5; D perhaps matches TRBD1 (6 bases). This CDR3 spans 15 amino acids. Trimming removed 3 bases at V and 3 bases at J, with 12 bases between. Germline V gene lookup returns CDR1 LNHDA and CDR2 SQIVND (reference sequence). The CDR3 is CASSIRGGNNQPQHF. In DNA form, the CDR3 reads TGTGCCAGTAGTATTCGAGGGGGGAACAATCAGCCCCAGCATTTT.

The chain combines TRBV9 with TRBJ2-1; 12 bases line up with TRBD2. V shed 3 bases, J shed 8 bases, and the junction held 3 bases outside the gene matches. This CDR3 has 14 amino acids. Germline CDR1 SGDLS, CDR2 YYNGEE. The CDR3 region is CASSARLAGDEQFF. CDR3 in DNA: TGTGCCAGCAGCGCTAGACTAGCGGGGGATGAGCAGTTCTTC.

This chain connects TRBV7-8 to TRBJ2-2; 9 bases match TRBD2. V lost 5 bases and J lost 7; bases outside the gene matches: 11. Germline assignment: CDR1 SGHVS and CDR2 FQNEAQ. The CDR3 spans 16 residues. CDR3 nucleotide sequence: TGTGCCAGCAGCCTTTTGACTAGCGGTGTTAGCGGGGAGCTGTTTTTT. It specifies CASSLLTSGVSGELFF.

This clone was observed once. The CDR3 loop reads CASSPMMVGQGGNTIYF. For the CDR3, the DNA is TGTGCCAGCTCACCAATGATGGTGGGACAGGGAGGAAACACCATATATTTT. The gene calls are TRBV18 and TRBJ1-3; 9 bases are shared with TRBD1. Germline CDR1 reads KGHSH; CDR2 reads LQKENI. J lost 4 bases, V lost 2 bases, and 9 bases had no gene match. This CDR3 has 17 residues.

V is TRBV6-5 and J is TRBJ2-6; the D gene is possibly TRBD1 (6 bases). This CDR3 has 15 amino acids. V lost 7 bases and J 2 bases, leaving 12 bases between the germline ends. Germline V CDR1 and CDR2: MNHEY, SVGAGI. For the CDR3, the DNA is TGTGCCAGCAACAGACAGGTCGCTGGGGCCAACGTCCTGACTTTC. Protein product: CASNRQVAGANVLTF.

This clone was observed once. The chain has TRBV3-1 (or the pseudogene TRBV3-2) and TRBJ2-7; 10 positions match TRBD1. CDR3 length: 16 residues. The V segment lost 4 bases and the J segment 4 bases; nucleotides outside the gene matches: 10. From germline, CDR1 is LGHDT and CDR2 YNNKEL (reference sequence). The DNA for the CDR3 is TGTGCCAGCAGCCCCTCGGGGGGACAGGGGAGGTACGAGCAGTACTTC. Protein product: CASSPSGGQGRYEQYF.

V usage is TRBV7-8 and J usage is TRBJ1-1; D is uncertain. Germline V gives CDR1 SGHVS, CDR2 FQNEAQ. V lost 1 base to trimming and J lost 2 bases, with 11 bases between them. The CDR3 length is 15 residues. CDR3 in amino acids: CASSLVTGINTEAFF. CDR3 sequence (DNA): TGTGCCAGCAGCTTAGTCACCGGGATCAACACTGAAGCTTTCTTT.

The J gene is TRBJ2-1, the V gene TRBV19; tentatively, D is TRBD1 or TRBD2 (6 bases each). From germline, CDR1 is LNHDA and CDR2 SQIVND (reference sequence). V lost 8 bases to trimming and J lost 10 bases, with 12 bases between them. The CDR3 covers 11 residues. CDR3 sequence: CASGRGGEQFF. CDR3 nucleotides: TGTGCCAGTGGCAGGGGAGGCGAGCAGTTCTTC.

The chain uses TRBV3-1 (or the pseudogene TRBV3-2) and TRBJ2-2; the D gene could be TRBD1 or TRBD2 (5 bases each). V lost 1 base and J lost 4, with 7 bases in between. The CDR3 extends over 14 amino acids. Germline CDR1 is LGHDT and CDR2 is YNNKEL (reference sequence). CDR3 DNA sequence: TGTGCCAGCAGCCAAGGAGGGGCCACCGGGGAGCTGTTTTTT. Protein: CASSQGGATGELFF.

The rearrangement joins TRBV7-9 to TRBJ1-2, with a tentative D call TRBD1 (6 bases). This CDR3 is 13 amino acids long. Trimming shortened V by 5 bases and J by 4 bases, and 11 bases separated the two germline ends. CDR1 is SEHNR and CDR2 is FQNEAQ in the germline V gene (reference sequence). The CDR3 sequence: CASSRGGLYGYTF. The CDR3 coding sequence is TGTGCCAGCAGCAGAGGGGGGCTCTATGGCTACACCTTC.

In the case of this clone: This specimen includes other DNA sequences encoding the same CDR3. V usage is TRBV3-1 (or the pseudogene TRBV3-2) and J usage is TRBJ1-1; D may be TRBD1 (6 bases). The length of the CDR3 is 16 residues. Trimming removed 0 bases at V and 1 base at J, with 12 bases between. The germline CDR1 and CDR2 sequences are LGHDT and YNNKEL (reference sequence). The CDR3 protein is CASSQDWRGSNTEAFF. The CDR3, as DNA: TGTGCCAGCAGCCAAGATTGGAGGGGGTCGAACACTGAAGCTTTCTTT.

This chain links TRBV7-8 with TRBJ2-7; D is tentatively TRBD1 or TRBD2 (5 bases each). The CDR3 spans 15 residues. Per the germline V gene, CDR1 is SGHVS and CDR2 is FQNEAQ. Trimming left V 4 bases short and J 7 bases short, with 20 bases between. For the CDR3, the DNA is TGTGCCAGCAGCTCAGAGGGGTTGGGGTCGGGTGAGCAGTACTTC. This gives the protein CASSSEGLGSGEQYF.

The chain recombines TRBV28 with TRBJ2-1; D remains unclear. The CDR3 consists of 12 residues. Germline assignment: CDR1 MDHEN and CDR2 SYDVKM. V lost 5 bases, J lost 9 bases, and 11 bases lay in between. The CDR3 loop is CASSLLVGEQFF. CDR3 in DNA: TGTGCCAGCAGTCTCCTAGTGGGTGAGCAGTTCTTC. The variable domain in full, with the rest retrieved from reference TRBV28 and TRBJ2-1, is DVKVTQSSRYLVKRTGEKVFLECVQDMDHENMFWYRQDPGLGLRLIYFSYDVKMKEKGDIPEGYSVSREKKERFSLILESASTNQTSMYLCASSLLVGEQFFGPGTRLTVL.

In nucleotides, the CDR3 is TGTGCCAGCAGCCTACAGGATTCTAGCACAGATACGCAGTATTTT. It encodes CASSLQDSSTDTQYF. The V gene is TRBV6-5, the J gene TRBJ2-3; a weak D match, TRBD1 (5 bases). The V gene lost 6 bases and the J gene lost 0 bases, with 13 bases spanning the gap. The CDR3 contains 15 residues. The germline gives CDR1 MNHEY, CDR2 SVGAGI.

The CDR3 reads CASSRDLNTGELFF. The CDR3 DNA reads as TGTGCCAGCAGCCGGGACCTTAACACCGGGGAGCTGTTTTTT. This sequence joins TRBV27 and TRBJ2-2, with D possibly being TRBD1 or TRBD2 (5 bases each). CDR1 is MNHEY, CDR2 SMNVEV, per germline (reference sequence). The CDR3 covers 14 residues. Trimming cost V 6 bases and J 2 bases, with 10 bases left between them.

In its sample, this clone was seen once. J is TRBJ1-1 and V is TRBV3-1 (or the pseudogene TRBV3-2), with unresolved D. Trimming cost V 1 base and J 5 bases, with 5 bases left between them. The CDR3 runs to 12 residues. From germline, CDR1 is LGHDT and CDR2 YNNKEL (reference sequence). In DNA form, the CDR3 reads TGTGCCAGCAGCCAAGGGGCGACTGAAGCTTTCTTT. It codes for CASSQGATEAFF.

The J gene is TRBJ2-7, the V gene TRBV20-1, with a possible D match to TRBD2 (5 bases). This CDR3 spans 10 amino acids. Germline V lookup: CDR1 DFQATT, CDR2 SNEGSKA (reference sequence). V lost 6 bases and J lost 6, with 9 bases in between. The CDR3 reads CSAEDFEQYF. CDR3 coding DNA: TGCAGTGCGGAGGACTTCGAGCAGTACTTC.

The V call is TRBV2, the J call TRBJ2-1; 7 bases align to TRBD1. Germline V gene data show CDR1 as SNHLY and CDR2 as FYNNEI. The length of the CDR3 is 13 residues. The trim removed 5 bases at V and 6 bases at J, leaving 4 bases unmatched. The CDR3 region has the DNA TGTGCCAGCAGTCTCGACAGGGTCAATGAGCAGTTCTTC. This codes for CASSLDRVNEQFF.

This chain joins TRBV5-4 and TRBJ2-1, with TRBD2 matching over 14 bases. V dropped 4 bases and J dropped 4; count of bases not matched to a gene: 10. In germline, CDR1 is SGHNT, CDR2 YYREEE (reference sequence). This CDR3 comprises 18 residues. The chain's CDR3 is CASSPGTSGRNMYNEQFF. The DNA of the CDR3 is TGTGCCAGCAGCCCCGGGACTAGCGGGAGAAATATGTACAATGAGCAGTTCTTC.

The chain carries TRBV19 and TRBJ2-3; D unresolved. Germline V gene data show CDR1 as LNHDA and CDR2 as SQIVND (reference sequence). The CDR3 contains 14 residues. V was clipped by 4 bases and J by 2 bases, with 10 bases between them. The CDR3 nucleotides are TGTGCCAGTAGTACCCGTATAGACACAGATACGCAGTATTTT. The encoded protein is CASSTRIDTDTQYF. Full variable domain (outside the CDR3, taken from reference TRBV19 and TRBJ2-3): DGGITQSPKYLFRKEGQNVTLSCEQNLNHDAMYWYRQDPGQGLRLIYYSQIVNDFQKGDIAEGYSVSREKKESFPLTVTSAQKNPTAFYLCASSTRIDTDTQYFGPGTRLTVL.

This clone was detected once. The rearrangement joins TRBV25-1 to TRBJ1-1; D is unresolved. V lost 0 bases and J lost 0, with 5 bases in between. CDR1 and CDR2 (germline): MGHDK, SYGVNS. This CDR3 spans 14 amino acids. CDR3 amino acids: CASSEYTVNTEAFF. As DNA, the CDR3 is TGTGCCAGCAGTGAATATACCGTGAACACTGAAGCTTTCTTT.